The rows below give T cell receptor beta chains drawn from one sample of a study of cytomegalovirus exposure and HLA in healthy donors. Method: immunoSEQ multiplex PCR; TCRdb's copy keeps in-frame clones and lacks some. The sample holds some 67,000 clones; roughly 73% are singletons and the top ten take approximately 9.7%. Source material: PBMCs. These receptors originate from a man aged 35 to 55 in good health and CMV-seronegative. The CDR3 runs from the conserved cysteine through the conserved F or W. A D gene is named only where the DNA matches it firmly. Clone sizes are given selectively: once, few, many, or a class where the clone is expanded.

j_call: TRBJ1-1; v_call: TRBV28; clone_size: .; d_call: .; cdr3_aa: CASRSDGDEAFF; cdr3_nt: TGTGCCAGCAGGTCGGACGGGGATGAAGCTTTCTTT
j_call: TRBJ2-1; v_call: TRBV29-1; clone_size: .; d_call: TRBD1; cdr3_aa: CSVEETGFETASYNEQFF; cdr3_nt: TGCAGCGTTGAAGAGACAGGGTTTGAAACGGCCTCCTACAATGAGCAGTTCTTC
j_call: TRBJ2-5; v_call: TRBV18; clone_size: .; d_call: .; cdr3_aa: CASSPWQGEVGETQYF; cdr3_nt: TGTGCCAGCTCACCATGGCAGGGGGAGGTCGGAGAGACCCAGTACTTC
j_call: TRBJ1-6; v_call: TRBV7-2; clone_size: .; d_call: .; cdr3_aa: CASSLSGSRGSHSPLHF; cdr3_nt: TGTGCCAGCAGCCTCAGCGGGTCTCGGGGGTCGCATTCACCCCTCCACTTT
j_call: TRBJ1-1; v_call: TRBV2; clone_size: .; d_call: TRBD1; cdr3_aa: CASSEALVGQGTEAFF; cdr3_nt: TGTGCCAGCAGTGAAGCGCTTGTGGGACAGGGGACTGAAGCTTTCTTT
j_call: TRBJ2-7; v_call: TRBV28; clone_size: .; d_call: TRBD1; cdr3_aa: CASSFRPGTGPYEQYF; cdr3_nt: TGTGCCAGCAGTTTCCGTCCCGGGACAGGGCCCTACGAGCAGTACTTC
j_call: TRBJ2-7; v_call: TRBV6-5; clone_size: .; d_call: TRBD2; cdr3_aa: CASRPRLAGAEQYF; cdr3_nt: TGTGCCAGCAGGCCACGGTTAGCGGGAGCCGAGCAGTACTTC
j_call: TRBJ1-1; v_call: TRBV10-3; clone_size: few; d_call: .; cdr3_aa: CAISREGLNTEAFF; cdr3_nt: TGTGCCATCAGCAGGGAGGGCCTGAACACTGAAGCTTTCTTT
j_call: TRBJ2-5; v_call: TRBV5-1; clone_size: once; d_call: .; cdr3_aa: CASSSRLGQETQYF; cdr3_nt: TGCGCCAGCAGCTCGAGACTAGGACAAGAGACCCAGTACTTC
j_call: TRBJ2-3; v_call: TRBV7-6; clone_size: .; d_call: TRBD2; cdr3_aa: CASSLDLGRGEDTQYF; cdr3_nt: TGTGCCAGCAGCTTAGACCTCGGGCGGGGGGAGGATACGCAGTATTTT
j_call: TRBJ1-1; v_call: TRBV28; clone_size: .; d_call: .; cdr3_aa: CASSPSLGAENTEAFF; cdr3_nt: TGTGCCAGCAGTCCCTCTTTAGGGGCCGAGAACACTGAAGCTTTCTTT
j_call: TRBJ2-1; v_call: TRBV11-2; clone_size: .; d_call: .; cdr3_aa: CASSLDEGAYNEQFF; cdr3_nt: TGTGCCAGCAGCTTGGACGAGGGCGCCTACAATGAGCAGTTCTTC
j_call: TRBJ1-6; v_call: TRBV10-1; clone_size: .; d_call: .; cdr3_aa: CASTATGGSSPLHF; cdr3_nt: TGCGCCAGCACCGCAACGGGGGGCAGCTCACCCCTCCACTTT
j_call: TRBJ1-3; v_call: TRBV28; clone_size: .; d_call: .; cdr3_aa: CASRELSSGNTIYF; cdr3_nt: TGTGCCAGCAGGGAACTAAGCTCTGGAAACACCATATATTTT
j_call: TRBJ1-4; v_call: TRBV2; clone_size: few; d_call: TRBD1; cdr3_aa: CASRQGPGEKLFF; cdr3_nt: TGTGCCAGCCGACAGGGACCGGGAGAAAAACTGTTTTTT
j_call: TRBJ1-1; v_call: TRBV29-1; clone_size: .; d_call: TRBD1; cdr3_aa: CSAIQGADTEAFF; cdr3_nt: TGCAGCGCGATACAGGGGGCTGACACTGAAGCTTTCTTT
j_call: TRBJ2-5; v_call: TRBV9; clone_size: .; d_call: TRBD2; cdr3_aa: CASSVGGLAGVETQYF; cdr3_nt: TGTGCCAGCAGCGTAGGCGGACTAGCGGGAGTGGAGACCCAGTACTTC
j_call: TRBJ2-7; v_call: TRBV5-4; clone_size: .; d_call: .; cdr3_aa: CASSRGGPSYEQYF; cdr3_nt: TGTGCCAGCAGCCGCGGGGGCCCCTCCTACGAGCAGTACTTC
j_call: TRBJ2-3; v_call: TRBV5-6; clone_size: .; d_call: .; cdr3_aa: CASSLRGNRAADTQYF; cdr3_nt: TGTGCCAGCAGCTTGAGGGGGAATCGGGCCGCAGATACGCAGTATTTT
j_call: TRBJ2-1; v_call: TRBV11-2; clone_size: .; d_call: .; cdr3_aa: CASSLAGEQFF; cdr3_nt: TGTGCCAGCAGCTTAGCGGGTGAGCAGTTCTTC
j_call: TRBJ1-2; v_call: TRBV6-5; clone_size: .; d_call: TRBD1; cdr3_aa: CASSYEGAKGYGYTF; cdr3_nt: TGTGCCAGCAGTTACGAGGGGGCGAAGGGCTATGGCTACACCTTC
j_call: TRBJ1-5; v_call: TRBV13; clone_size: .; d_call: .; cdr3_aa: CASSLGGPSSNQPQHF; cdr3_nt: TGTGCCAGCAGCTTAGGGGGCCCATCGAGCAATCAGCCCCAGCATTTT